This T cell receptor (beta chain) was observed in a study of blood T cell repertoires in COVID-19. The CDR3 runs to 15 residues. CDR1 is SGHTA and CDR2 is FQGNSA in the germline V gene. The V gene lost 5 bases and the J gene lost 5 bases, with 18 bases spanning the gap. In the source study's methods: Amplification with reference gene primers provided the estimates of nucleated cell counts. The data were produced by immunoSEQ multiplex PCR, yet TCRdb's version contains in-frame clones alone and is incomplete. D and trimming come from the DNA, and the V and J calls and clone size come from that table. The table lists 130,000 or so clones, around 89% of them singletons.

The sequence was obtained from a man in his 60s with COVID-19, enrolled during active disease. The chain joins TRBV7-2 to TRBJ1-2, with a tentative D call TRBD1 (6 bases). Sequenced material: peripheral blood. CDR3 in DNA: TGTGCCAGCAGCACCCGGCAGGGGCCGAGTTATGGCTACACCTTC. Amino acids: CASSTRQGPSYGYTF.